One and the same sample provided the 18 T cell receptor beta chains below, sequenced in a study of T cell repertoires in cytomegalovirus infection. MiXCR, applied by TCRdb to the reads, yields one record per CDR3 protein. The sample holds a few hundred thousand distinct CDR3 sequences, roughly 10% seen once. Sequences were obtained from PBMCs. The receptors shown here come from a human donor in good health (CMV status not recorded). Some clones in this sample may be carry-over from other donors' samples.

Ten or more counts support this clonotype. The chain links TRBV7-9 to TRBJ2-2; D gene uncertain. The V end lost 2 bases, the J end lost 3 bases, and 7 bases lay between the germline ends. Germline V gives CDR1 SEHNR, CDR2 FQNEAQ (reference sequence). The CDR3 spans 14 residues. For the CDR3, the DNA is TGTGCCAGCAGCTTACAGGTGTACACCGGGGAGCTGTTTTTT. Translating it yields CASSLQVYTGELFF.

There are many counts of this clonotype. V gene TRBV7-2 combines with J gene TRBJ2-1; D not certain. Germline lookup yields CDR1 SGHTA and CDR2 FQGNSA. The ends were cut back, 4 bases at V and 0 bases at J, with 10 bases in the middle. CDR3 length: 15 amino acids. DNA for the CDR3: TGTGCCAGCAGCTCCTTTCGGAGCTCCTACAATGAGCAGTTCTTC. Protein: CASSSFRSSYNEQFF.

This chain links TRBV7-6 with TRBJ2-5, with D possibly being TRBD2 (5 bases). Trimming shortened V by 1 base and J by 1 base, and 13 bases separated the two germline ends. The CDR3 has 16 amino acids. Germline CDR1 is SGHVS and CDR2 is FNYEAQ. The CDR3 DNA reads as TGTGCCAGCAGCTTAGTTCCAGGAGGTCTCCAAGAGACCCAGTACTTC. Translated, it gives CASSLVPGGLQETQYF.

This clonotype was counted at least ten times. The V gene is TRBV7-6, the J gene TRBJ2-3, with D maybe TRBD1 (5 bases). V lost 6 bases and J lost 4, with 17 bases in between. In germline, CDR1 is SGHVS, CDR2 FNYEAQ. The length of the CDR3 is 15 residues. CDR3 amino acids: CASSLDVQGADTQYF. For the CDR3, the DNA is TGTGCCAGCAGTCTGGACGTTCAGGGCGCAGATACGCAGTATTTT.

This clonotype was seen only a few times. The rearrangement links TRBV27 to TRBJ1-6; D gene uncertain. Germline CDR1 reads MNHEY; CDR2 reads SMNVEV (reference sequence). CDR3 length equals 15 residues. Trimming cost V 3 bases and J 0 bases, with 6 bases left between them. The CDR3 is CASSFEFSYNSPLHF. The CDR3 nucleotides read TGTGCCAGCAGTTTTGAGTTCTCCTATAATTCACCCCTCCACTTT.

This clonotype was detected ten times or more. The junction departs from the called germline gene at one end, perhaps through a read error. This chain uses TRBV20-1 with TRBJ2-7, with D possibly being TRBD1 or TRBD2 (5 bases each). Germline loops: CDR1 DFQATT, CDR2 SNEGSKA (reference sequence). The CDR3 length is 12 residues. The CDR3 spells CGAGTASYEQYF. CDR3 bases: TGCGGTGCCGGGACCGCTTCCTACGAGCAGTACTTC.

The rearrangement links TRBV5-1 to TRBJ2-7; 10 nucleotides align to TRBD2. Germline CDR1 SGHRS, CDR2 YFSETQ. The CDR3 is 17 residues long. V shed 3 bases, J shed 0 bases, and the junction held 9 bases outside the gene matches. DNA for the CDR3: TGCGCCAGCAGCTGGTCTAGCGGGAGCCCAGGCTCCTACGAGCAGTACTTC. Protein product: CASSWSSGSPGSYEQYF.

This clonotype was seen only a few times. The CDR3 sequence is CASSLSRIGKSSGANVLTF. CDR3 sequence (DNA): TGTGCCAGCAGTTTATCCCGGATAGGGAAGAGCTCTGGGGCCAACGTCCTGACTTTC. J is TRBJ2-6 and V is TRBV12-3 or TRBV12-4; D not certain. The CDR3 covers 19 residues. V was shortened by 2 bases and J by 0 bases, with 17 bases between the two germline ends.

The table lists this clonotype with many counts. The gene calls are TRBV7-3 and TRBJ1-2; D unclear. CDR3 length equals 15 residues. V was shortened by 6 bases and J by 2 bases, with 16 bases between the two germline ends. Germline values: CDR1 SGHTA, CDR2 FQGTGA. The CDR3 sequence: CASSPYPGINYGYTF. The CDR3 nucleotides are TGTGCCAGCAGTCCGTATCCCGGGATAAACTATGGCTACACCTTC.

This clonotype was observed at least ten times. This chain joins TRBV6-5 and TRBJ2-1; D call uncertain. CDR3 length: 15 residues. V was clipped by 2 bases and J by 5 bases, with 13 bases between them. The germline V gene encodes CDR1 MNHEY and CDR2 SVGAGI. The CDR3 region has the DNA TGTGCCAGCAGTTACGTGGCCGGCCCCCACAATGAGCAGTTCTTC. It is translated as CASSYVAGPHNEQFF.

This clonotype occurred a few times. The chain carries TRBV28 and TRBJ1-2, with 11 bases identical to TRBD1. The CDR3 is 16 amino acids. J lost 1 base, V lost 6 bases, and 7 bases had no gene match. CDR1 MDHEN and CDR2 SYDVKM come from the germline V gene. CDR3 sequence (DNA): TGTGCCAGCAGAGGACAGGGGGCCATTGGTAACTATGGCTACACCTTC. Residues: CASRGQGAIGNYGYTF.

This clonotype was counted ten times or more. The chain recombines TRBV5-6 with TRBJ2-3; no firm D call. The CDR3 has 11 amino acids. Trimming left V 3 bases short and J 6 bases short, with 5 bases between. Germline loops: CDR1 SGHDT, CDR2 YYEEEE. CDR3 in DNA: TGTGCCAGCAGCTGGCGGGATACGCAGTATTTT. It encodes CASSWRDTQYF.

This clonotype occurred many times. The chain couples TRBV5-6 to TRBJ2-5, with TRBD2 matching over 10 bases. This CDR3 has 15 amino acids. Germline V gene lookup returns CDR1 SGHDT and CDR2 YYEEEE. Trimming removed 0 bases from V and 6 bases from J; junction bases left unmatched: 5. Written as DNA, the CDR3 is TGTGCCAGCAGCTTGGGAGCTAGCGGGAGTAAGACCCAGTACTTC. This gives the protein CASSLGASGSKTQYF.

This clonotype was seen a few times. The genes are TRBV19 and TRBJ2-7; a weak D match, TRBD2 (6 bases). The CDR3 extends over 14 amino acids. Germline loops: CDR1 LNHDA, CDR2 SQIVND (reference sequence). Deletions cut 6 bases from V and 3 bases from J, with 15 bases between. The CDR3 loop is CASRGGSLIYEQYF. CDR3 DNA: TGTGCCAGTAGGGGAGGATCCCTGATCTACGAGCAGTACTTC.

This clonotype was seen repeatedly, ten times or more. J is TRBJ1-4 and V is TRBV24-1; D gene unclear. Germline CDR1 KGHDR, CDR2 SFDVKD. CDR3 length equals 12 residues. Trimming stripped 0 bases from V and 8 bases from J, with 3 bases between. The chain's CDR3 is CATSDLTEKLFF. CDR3 DNA sequence: TGTGCCACCAGTGATTTGACCGAAAAACTGTTTTTT.

This clonotype showed up just a few times. V is TRBV5-1 and J is TRBJ2-1, with D uncertain. The CDR3 extends over 16 amino acids. Germline loops: CDR1 SGHRS, CDR2 YFSETQ. V lost 2 bases and J 0 bases, leaving 12 bases between the germline ends. The CDR3 region is CASSFRDSSSYNEQFF. In DNA form, the CDR3 reads TGCGCCAGCAGCTTCCGAGACTCAAGCTCCTACAATGAGCAGTTCTTC.

This clonotype appeared many times. The chain carries TRBV4-2 and TRBJ2-2, with 7 bases identical to TRBD2. The V gene end was trimmed by 6 bases and the J gene end by 5 bases; junction bases not matched to a gene: 9. The CDR3 totals 15 residues. From germline, CDR1 is LGHNA and CDR2 YNFKEQ. CDR3 DNA sequence: TGTGCCAGCAGTCAAACGGCGCGGGGGACCGGGGAGCTGTTTTTT. It translates to CASSQTARGTGELFF.

Ten or more counts support this clonotype. This rearrangement joins TRBV7-2 to TRBJ2-7; D gene unclear. The CDR3 contains 13 residues. The V end was cut by 3 bases, the J end by 2 bases, with 8 bases between. The V gene's germline CDR1 is SGHTA and CDR2 FQGNSA. The chain's CDR3 is CASSFQQTYEQYF. CDR3 nucleotide sequence: TGTGCCAGCAGCTTTCAACAGACCTACGAGCAGTACTTC.